This T cell receptor (beta chain) originates from a study of shared clonotypes between healthy human individuals. A remark on this clone: Its matching antigen is unknown.

Regarding the study as a whole: Specimens sampled were limited to blood, with tissue repertoires likely differing.

Donors had no recently reported acute infections or vaccinations and were HIV-negative. Roughly 90 million PBMCs served as the genomic DNA source for unsorted samples. Ten immunoSEQ deep assay plates served to sequence unsorted PBMC DNA. Assay: immunoSEQ multiplex PCR; the TCRdb copy retains only in-frame clones and omits some. The data show about 490,000 clones, 60% to 80% seen once. V was pared by 5 bases and J by 1 base, with 19 bases between. CDR3 length equals 17 residues. Per germline, CDR1 LGHNA and CDR2 YNFKEQ. The clonotype was recovered from a woman aged 40 to 50 in good health. Some clones in this sample may be carry-over from other donors' samples. The chain joins TRBV4-2 to TRBJ2-3; D possibly corresponds to TRBD2 (5 bases). Material: PBMCs. The CDR3 DNA reads as TGTGCCAGCAGCTCAAGATATACCGGGATCGGCACAGATACGCAGTATTTT. As protein: CASSSRYTGIGTDTQYF.